Listed below are T cell receptor beta chains from one sample, sequenced in a study of TIL therapy for anti-PD-1-resistant metastatic lung cancer. Sequencing was performed with immunoSEQ multiplex PCR; in TCRdb, only in-frame clones are kept and a portion is missing. The profile shows about 36,000 clones, less than 85% of them singletons. The sample consisted of blood, taken at baseline. These receptors all stem from a person between 30 and 79 years old with non-small cell lung cancer. CDR3s include the opening cysteine and the closing phenylalanine or tryptophan. Each record gives: D gene, clone size, V gene, J gene, CDR3 DNA, CDR3 protein. A D gene is named only where the DNA matches it firmly. Size tells how often a clone was seen (once, few, many) or the class of an expanded clone, and some rows leave it out.

>TRBD1|.|TRBV14|TRBJ1-6
TGTGCCAGCAGCCAGGTGACAGGGCTTGTTTCACCCCTCCACTTT
CASSQVTGLVSPLHF
>.|.|TRBV6-1|TRBJ2-2
TGTGCCAGCAGTGAAGATGGGGGCTGGACCGGGGAGCTGTTTTTT
CASSEDGGWTGELFF
>.|.|TRBV7-2|TRBJ1-2
TGTGCCAGCAGCTTGAAGGGATCCAACTATGGCTACACCTTC
CASSLKGSNYGYTF
>.|.|TRBV5-4|TRBJ1-3
TGTGCCAGCAGCTTGGACGGGGGCTCTGGAAACACCATATATTTT
CASSLDGGSGNTIYF
>.|.|TRBV5-1|TRBJ2-7
TGCGCCAGCAGCTTGGGTAGTGTCAGATCCTACGAGCAGTACTTC
CASSLGSVRSYEQYF
>TRBD1|.|TRBV13|TRBJ1-2
TGTGCCAGCAGCTTAACGGGACAGTTAAACTATGGCTACACCTTC
CASSLTGQLNYGYTF
>TRBD1|.|TRBV7-9|TRBJ2-1
TGTGCCAGCAGCTTAGCGGGACAGGGGGTGAAGTTCTTC
CASSLAGQGVKFF
>.|.|TRBV6-1|TRBJ2-7
TGTGCCAGCAGTGCCCAAGGCGGGATCTTTTACGAGCAGTACTTC
CASSAQGGIFYEQYF
>.|.|TRBV6-5|TRBJ2-7
TGTGCCAGCGTTGGGCCAAGCTCCTACGAGCAGTACTTC
CASVGPSSYEQYF
>.|.|TRBV6-6|TRBJ2-2
TGTGCCACCAAGTCTAGCGCCCACCTGTTTTTT
CATKSSAHLFF
>.|few|TRBV5-1|TRBJ1-1
TGCGCCAGCAGCCTCGGGGGACGGAAGAACACTGAAGCTTTCTTT
CASSLGGRKNTEAFF
>.|.|TRBV4-2|TRBJ2-1
TGTGCCAGCAGCCAGGTAGACAACAATGAGCAGTTCTTC
CASSQVDNNEQFF